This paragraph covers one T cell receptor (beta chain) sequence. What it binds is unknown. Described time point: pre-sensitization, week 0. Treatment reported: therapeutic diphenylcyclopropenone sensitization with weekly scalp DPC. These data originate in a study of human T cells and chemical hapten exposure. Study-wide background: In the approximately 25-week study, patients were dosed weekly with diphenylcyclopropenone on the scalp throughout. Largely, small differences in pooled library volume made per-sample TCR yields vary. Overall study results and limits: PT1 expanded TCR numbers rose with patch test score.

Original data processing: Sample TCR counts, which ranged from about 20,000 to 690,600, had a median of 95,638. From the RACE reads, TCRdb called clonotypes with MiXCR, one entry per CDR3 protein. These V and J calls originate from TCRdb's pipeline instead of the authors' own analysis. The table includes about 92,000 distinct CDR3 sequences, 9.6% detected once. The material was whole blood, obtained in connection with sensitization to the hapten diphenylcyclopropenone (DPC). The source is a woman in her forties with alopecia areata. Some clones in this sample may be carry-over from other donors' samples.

CDR3 nucleotide sequence: TGCGCCAGCAGCCCGCCGGGACAGGGCACCTATGAGCAGTTCTTC. This translates into CASSPPGQGTYEQFF. The rearrangement links TRBV5-1 to TRBJ2-1; 9 positions agree with TRBD1. V trimming: 4 bases; J trimming: 8 bases; junction bases outside the gene matches: 10. Germline V gene data show CDR1 as SGHRS and CDR2 as YFSETQ. CDR3 size: 15 residues.